These 26 T cell receptor beta chains share one sample of origin, sequenced in a study of blood T cell repertoires in COVID-19 (dated by TCRdb to about 2020). Library construction relied on the immunoSEQ multiplex PCR assay. Drawn from immuneACCESS, this table holds only the in-frame rearrangements with V and J called that TCRdb kept. Clones are partly lost; checked studies trace under half to an unresolved V gene and leave the rest unexplained. The sample table lists over 100,000 clones, about 76% of them with a count of one. Approximately 9.1% of the sample is taken by the ten largest. The sample taken for sequencing was peripheral blood. The receptors were sampled from an older woman with active or convalescent COVID-19.

This chain links TRBV5-1 with TRBJ2-2; 12 nucleotides align to TRBD1. V lost 0 bases, J lost 4 bases, and 1 base stayed unmatched. Germline loops: CDR1 SGHRS, CDR2 YFSETQ. The CDR3 consists of 16 residues. CDR3 residues: CASSLGDRGPTGELFF. CDR3 nucleotides: TGCGCCAGCAGCTTGGGGGACAGGGGGCCCACCGGGGAGCTGTTTTTT.

The V and J genes are TRBV3-1 (or the pseudogene TRBV3-2) and TRBJ2-7; D possibly corresponds to TRBD2 (5 bases). The length of the CDR3 is 15 residues. CDR1 is LGHDT, CDR2 YNNKEL, per germline (reference sequence). The V and J ends lost 1 base and 3 bases respectively, with 13 bases between them. The CDR3 loop reads CASSQGWGAGYEQYF. The DNA for the CDR3 is TGTGCCAGCAGCCAAGGGTGGGGAGCCGGCTACGAGCAGTACTTC.

This clone was observed at least ten times. The chain couples TRBV6-5 to TRBJ2-1; D is unresolved. V gave up 7 bases and J gave up 6 bases, with 7 bases separating them. The CDR3 runs to 11 residues. The germline V gene encodes CDR1 MNHEY and CDR2 SVGAGI. Here the CDR3 DNA reads TGTGCCAGCATGAGTATCAATGAGCAGTTCTTC. Translated, it gives CASMSINEQFF.

The chain recombines TRBV4-3 with TRBJ2-1, with 7 bases that match TRBD2. J lost 0 bases, V lost 1 base, and 6 bases had no gene match. CDR3 length equals 17 residues. Germline values: CDR1 LGHNA, CDR2 YSLEER. As DNA, the CDR3 is TGCGCCAGCAGCCAAGCATGGGGGGGAGGCTCCTACAATGAGCAGTTCTTC. Its protein is CASSQAWGGGSYNEQFF.

CDR3 region: CASSSQGNTIYF. The CDR3 nucleotides read TGTGCCAGCAGTTCTCAGGGAAACACCATATATTTT. The rearrangement joins TRBV12-3 or TRBV12-4 to TRBJ1-3; D remains ambiguous. Trimming shortened V by 4 bases and J by 4 bases, and 5 bases separated the two germline ends. The CDR3 has 12 residues.

This clone was seen a few times. V is TRBV6-7 and J is TRBJ1-6, with TRBD1 identical over 9 bases. TRBV6-7 is designated an ORF whose function remains uncertain. V dropped 0 bases and J dropped 6; count of bases not matched to a gene: 12. This CDR3 has 19 residues. CDR3 residues: CASSYSIWYGTGLNSPLHF. In DNA, the CDR3 is TGTGCCAGCAGTTACTCGATATGGTACGGGACAGGGCTTAATTCACCCCTCCACTTT.

The rearrangement links TRBV5-4 to TRBJ1-2, with unresolved D. Germline V lookup: CDR1 SGHNT, CDR2 YYREEE (reference sequence). The CDR3 consists of 14 residues. V was cut by 4 bases and J by 4 bases, with 14 bases left in between. The CDR3 region has the DNA TGTGCCAGCAGCCCCAAAACAGCATTCTATGGCTACACCTTC. It specifies CASSPKTAFYGYTF. Full variable domain (rest looked up from reference TRBV5-4 and TRBJ1-2): ETGVTQSPTHLIKTRGQQVTLRCSSQSGHNTVSWYQQALGQGPQFIFQYYREEENGRGNFPPRFSGLQFPNYSSELNVNALELDDSALYLCASSPKTAFYGYTFGSGTRLTVV.

V is TRBV2 and J is TRBJ1-1; possible D gene TRBD1, 5 bases. Trimming pared 10 bases from V and 0 bases from J, leaving 30 bases between. The CDR3 has 19 amino acids. Looked up from germline, CDR1 is SNHLY and CDR2 is FYNNEI. The DNA of the CDR3 is TGTGCCACTCGTCTTCCCGAGTGGACACTGACCTACATGAACACTGAAGCTTTCTTT. Its translation: CATRLPEWTLTYMNTEAFF. Drawing the rest from reference TRBV2 and TRBJ1-1, the complete variable domain is EPEVTQTPSHQVTQMGQEVILRCVPISNHLYFYWYRQILGQKVEFLVSFYNNEISEKSEIFDDQFSVERPDGSNFTLKIRSTKLEDSAMYFCATRLPEWTLTYMNTEAFFGQGTRLTVV.

This CDR3 reads CASRPPGTMWVADNEQFF. The CDR3 nucleotides read TGTGCCAGCAGACCCCCGGGAACAATGTGGGTAGCGGACAATGAGCAGTTCTTC. V usage is TRBV2 and J usage is TRBJ2-1, with D perhaps TRBD2 (6 bases). CDR1 and CDR2 (germline): SNHLY, FYNNEI. This CDR3 has 18 amino acids. Trimming cost V 6 bases and J 5 bases, with 26 bases left between them.

The chain recombines TRBV7-9 with TRBJ2-3, with unresolved D. Trimming took 5 bases from V and 1 from J, leaving 4 bases between them. The germline V gene has CDR1 SEHNR and CDR2 FQNEAQ (reference sequence). This CDR3 region has 12 residues. The CDR3 nucleotides read TGTGCCAGCAGCCCCGGCACAGATACGCAGTATTTT. Translation gives CASSPGTDTQYF.

The chain is built from TRBV2 and TRBJ2-3, with 8 bases lining up with TRBD1. Germline V gene sequence: CDR1 SNHLY, CDR2 FYNNEI. The CDR3 has 14 residues. V shed 5 bases and J 4 bases; nucleotides not matched to a gene: 5. CDR3 sequence: CASSFGQGPDTQYF. CDR3 in DNA: TGTGCCAGCAGTTTCGGACAGGGCCCAGATACGCAGTATTTT.

J is TRBJ2-2 and V is TRBV7-8; a possible D gene is TRBD2 (6 bases). In germline, CDR1 is SGHVS, CDR2 FQNEAQ. The length of the CDR3 is 15 residues. V lost 6 bases, J lost 9 bases, and 20 bases lay in between. This CDR3 reads CASSSGGGGGRELFF. The CDR3, as DNA: TGTGCCAGCAGTTCCGGGGGAGGAGGCGGACGGGAGCTGTTTTTT.

The chain is built from TRBV29-1 and TRBJ1-3; no clear D gene. Trimming removed 4 bases from V and 8 bases from J, with 12 bases in between. The CDR3 contains 12 residues. Germline V CDR1 and CDR2: SQVTM, ANQGSEA. The CDR3 sequence: CSVVLEGDTIYF. CDR3 coding DNA: TGCAGCGTTGTTCTCGAAGGAGACACCATATATTTT.

This clone has more than one count but fewer than ten. The chain has TRBV7-9 and TRBJ1-2; D uncertain. V dropped 4 bases and J dropped 4 bases, with 7 bases sitting between them. This CDR3 spans 12 amino acids. Germline V gene data show CDR1 as SEHNR and CDR2 as FQNEAQ (reference sequence). As DNA, the CDR3 is TGTGCCAGCAGCTCAGCTATCTATGGCTACACCTTC. Translating it yields CASSSAIYGYTF.

This chain connects TRBV18 to TRBJ1-1; D is undetermined. From germline, CDR1 is KGHSH and CDR2 LQKENI. With 2 bases removed from V and 5 bases from J, the gap between germline ends came to 15 bases. CDR3 length: 15 amino acids. In DNA form, the CDR3 reads TGTGCCAGCTCACCAAATGTCATCCGGGGAACTGAAGCTTTCTTT. Its protein product is CASSPNVIRGTEAFF.

The chain carries TRBV5-1 and TRBJ2-1; 10 bases are shared with TRBD1. CDR3 size: 17 residues. V trimming: 1 base; J trimming: 6 bases; junction bases outside the gene matches: 10. Germline CDR1 is SGHRS and CDR2 is YFSETQ. The CDR3 reads CASSLSSGTGAFNEQFF. The CDR3 bases are TGCGCCAGCAGCTTGTCCAGTGGGACAGGGGCCTTCAATGAGCAGTTCTTC.

V is TRBV27 and J is TRBJ1-1; 8 bases are a match to TRBD1. J gave up 2 bases and V 7 bases, and 15 bases lay outside the gene matches. This CDR3 is 17 amino acids long. Germline V gives CDR1 MNHEY, CDR2 SMNVEV (reference sequence). The CDR3 is CASTHLTGARGNTEAFF. CDR3 DNA: TGTGCCAGCACCCACCTGACAGGGGCGAGAGGAAACACTGAAGCTTTCTTT.

The table lists this clone with a count of one. V and J are TRBV4-3 and TRBJ2-6; weak D call: TRBD1 (5 bases). There are 21 residues in the CDR3. Germline CDR1 and CDR2: LGHNA and YSLEER. Trimming removed 0 bases at V and 5 bases at J, with 26 bases between. The CDR3 nucleotides are TGCGCCAGCAGCCAAGAATTTCCCTGGGGCTTGGGCGAAATGAGGGCCAACGTCCTGACTTTC. Protein sequence: CASSQEFPWGLGEMRANVLTF.

The chain is built from TRBV5-6 and TRBJ2-4; D may be TRBD2 (6 bases). The V end lost 7 bases, the J end lost 0 bases, and 11 bases lay between the germline ends. Germline CDR1 and CDR2: SGHDT and YYEEEE. The CDR3 loop spans 14 amino acids. The CDR3 bases are TGTGCCAGCCTGCGGAGGGTAGCCAAAAACATTCAGTACTTC. Translated, it gives CASLRRVAKNIQYF.

This clone was counted once. V is TRBV11-2 and J is TRBJ2-3, with 11 bases that match TRBD2. Trimming removed 6 bases from V and 1 base from J; junction bases left unmatched: 6. This CDR3 is 16 amino acids long. CDR1 SGHAT and CDR2 FQNNGV come from the germline V gene. CDR3 sequence reads: CASSLQTSGGTDTQYF. Written as DNA, the CDR3 is TGTGCCAGCAGTCTACAGACTAGCGGGGGCACAGATACGCAGTATTTT.

The J gene is TRBJ2-4, the V gene TRBV6-2 or TRBV6-3; D might be TRBD1 (6 bases). The germline gives CDR1 MNHEY, CDR2 SVGEGT. The CDR3 sequence is 14 residues long. V lost 0 bases and J lost 7, with 10 bases in between. The CDR3 nucleotides are TGTGCCAGCAGTTACTCGATGCAGGGGAACATTCAGTACTTC. Amino acid sequence: CASSYSMQGNIQYF.

V usage is TRBV24-1 and J usage is TRBJ2-1, with TRBD2 matching over 7 bases. CDR1 and CDR2 from the germline V gene are KGHDR and SFDVKD. The CDR3 contains 13 residues. V lost 5 bases to trimming and J lost 7 bases; unmatched junction nucleotides: 4. The DNA of the CDR3 is TGTGCCACCAGTGGGGGACTACAAAATGAGCAGTTCTTC. Its protein is CATSGGLQNEQFF.

The J gene is TRBJ1-1, the V gene TRBV3-1 (or the pseudogene TRBV3-2); D remains ambiguous. Looked up from germline, CDR1 is LGHDT and CDR2 is YNNKEL (reference sequence). V shed 0 bases and J shed 0 bases, with 5 bases lying between them. This CDR3 contains 14 residues. The CDR3 loop is CASSQEVVNTEAFF. CDR3 DNA: TGTGCCAGCAGCCAAGAAGTAGTGAACACTGAAGCTTTCTTT.

The V call is TRBV10-1, the J call TRBJ1-1; D perhaps matches TRBD1 (5 bases). The CDR3 has 14 residues. Germline loops: CDR1 WNHNN, CDR2 SYGVQD (reference sequence). Trimming took 2 bases from V and 5 from J, leaving 12 bases between them. The CDR3 region is CASSEVGGETEAFF. DNA of the CDR3: TGCGCCAGCAGTGAGGTGGGGGGAGAGACTGAAGCTTTCTTT.

This clone was detected only a few times. This sequence joins TRBV7-3 and TRBJ2-6, with D possibly matching TRBD1 (6 bases). The CDR3 extends over 16 amino acids. V lost 5 bases, J lost 0 bases, and 11 bases lay in between. The V gene's germline CDR1 is SGHTA and CDR2 FQGTGA. CDR3 amino acids: CASSRGQPSGANVLTF. CDR3 coding DNA: TGTGCCAGCAGCCGTGGACAGCCCTCTGGGGCCAACGTCCTGACTTTC. Full variable domain (remainder filled in from reference TRBV7-3 and TRBJ2-6): GAGVSQTPSNKVTEKGKYVELRCDPISGHTALYWYRQSLGQGPEFLIYFQGTGAADDSGLPNDRFFAVRPEGSVSTLKIQRTERGDSAVYLCASSRGQPSGANVLTFGAGSRLTVL.

Comment on this clone: The identical CDR3 is also encoded by other nucleotide sequences in the sample. The chain recombines TRBV6-5 with TRBJ2-1, with TRBD2 as a possible D gene (6 bases). The V end was cut by 8 bases, the J end by 7 bases, with 9 bases between. This CDR3 is 11 amino acids long. The V gene's germline CDR1 is MNHEY and CDR2 SVGAGI. The CDR3 region has the DNA TGTGCCAGCTGTCGGGGGAATGAGCAGTTCTTC. As protein: CASCRGNEQFF.